Listed below are T cell receptor beta chains from one sample, sequenced in a study of vaccination and CD4 T cells after COVID-19. The antigens for these receptors are not known. TCRdb used MiXCR to reprocess the PCR reads, holding one entry per CDR3 protein. The sample gives about 19,000 distinct CDR3 sequences, roughly 48% of which show up once; about 9.4% is in the top ten. The sample here was CD4+ T cells from blood, cultured in vitro, taken before SARS-CoV-2 vaccination. The origin of the receptors is a human donor who had recovered from COVID-19. CDR3s include the opening cysteine and the closing phenylalanine or tryptophan. Each record gives: clone size, V gene, D gene, J gene, CDR3 DNA, CDR3 protein. D genes are given only for firm matches. Clone size appears in some rows only: once, few, many, or a class for an expanded clone.

abundance: few
v_gene: TRBV6-1
d_gene: -
j_gene: TRBJ2-2
CDR3nt: TGTGCCAGCAGTGCAGGGCCCGGGGAGCTGTTTTTT
CDR3aa: CASSAGPGELFF

abundance: few
v_gene: TRBV6-1
d_gene: -
j_gene: TRBJ2-3
CDR3nt: TGTGCCTCTATACTCTCCTCCGGAGCGGATACGCAGTATTTT
CDR3aa: CASILSSGADTQYF

abundance: large
v_gene: TRBV6-2/TRBV6-3
d_gene: TRBD1
j_gene: TRBJ2-3
CDR3nt: TGTGCCAGCAGTTATCGACAGGGTCGCACAGATACGCAGTATTTT
CDR3aa: CASSYRQGRTDTQYF

abundance: -
v_gene: TRBV30
d_gene: -
j_gene: TRBJ2-7
CDR3nt: TGTGCCTGGAGTGCTCCCTACGAGCAGTACTTC
CDR3aa: CAWSAPYEQYF

abundance: few
v_gene: TRBV19
d_gene: TRBD1
j_gene: TRBJ2-7
CDR3nt: TGTGCCACCCAGGACAGGGGTCCCCCATACGAGCAGTACTTC
CDR3aa: CATQDRGPPYEQYF

abundance: few
v_gene: TRBV30
d_gene: TRBD1
j_gene: TRBJ2-7
CDR3nt: TGTGCCTGGAGTATCGACAGGGGGCAGTACTTC
CDR3aa: CAWSIDRGQYF

abundance: -
v_gene: TRBV20-1
d_gene: -
j_gene: TRBJ2-2
CDR3nt: TGCAGCACCCCCGGACAGTTTGCCGGGGAGCTGTTTTTT
CDR3aa: CSTPGQFAGELFF

abundance: -
v_gene: TRBV27
d_gene: -
j_gene: TRBJ2-5
CDR3nt: TGTGCCAGCAGTTTATCGAGGTTGGAGACCCAGTACTTC
CDR3aa: CASSLSRLETQYF

abundance: once
v_gene: TRBV19
d_gene: TRBD2
j_gene: TRBJ2-7
CDR3nt: TGTGCCAGTAGTAGGACTAGCGGGAGTTTAGGAGAGCAGTACTTC
CDR3aa: CASSRTSGSLGEQYF

abundance: -
v_gene: TRBV4-1
d_gene: -
j_gene: TRBJ2-2
CDR3nt: TGCGCCAGCAGCCCAGGGATGGCTAGCACAAGCACCGGGGAGCTGTTTTTT
CDR3aa: CASSPGMASTSTGELFF

abundance: -
v_gene: TRBV7-2
d_gene: -
j_gene: TRBJ2-3
CDR3nt: TGTGCCAGCAGCTTAGTTACCAGCACAGATACGCAGTATTTT
CDR3aa: CASSLVTSTDTQYF

abundance: -
v_gene: TRBV7-8
d_gene: -
j_gene: TRBJ2-2
CDR3nt: TGTGCCAGCAGGTGGACAGCCGGGGAGCTGTTTTTT
CDR3aa: CASRWTAGELFF

abundance: -
v_gene: TRBV24-1
d_gene: -
j_gene: TRBJ2-5
CDR3nt: TGTGCCACCAAGGGTTTAGCCGGATCGCGGGAGACCCAGTACTTC
CDR3aa: CATKGLAGSRETQYF

abundance: -
v_gene: TRBV20-1
d_gene: TRBD1
j_gene: TRBJ2-7
CDR3nt: TGCAGTGCTAGAGATCGGACAGGGGGCTTGTACGAGCAGTACTTC
CDR3aa: CSARDRTGGLYEQYF

abundance: few
v_gene: TRBV7-2
d_gene: -
j_gene: TRBJ2-3
CDR3nt: TGTGCCAGCAGCTTATTTAGAGGGCCCCATACGCAGTATTTT
CDR3aa: CASSLFRGPHTQYF

abundance: -
v_gene: TRBV20-1
d_gene: TRBD2
j_gene: TRBJ2-1
CDR3nt: TGCAGTGCTGGGGGAGCGGGAACCTACAATGAGCAGTTCTTC
CDR3aa: CSAGGAGTYNEQFF

abundance: few
v_gene: TRBV24-1
d_gene: TRBD1
j_gene: TRBJ1-5
CDR3nt: TGTGCCACCAGTGATGGACAGGGGGAAAGCAATCAGCCCCAGCATTTT
CDR3aa: CATSDGQGESNQPQHF

abundance: -
v_gene: TRBV21-1
d_gene: -
j_gene: TRBJ2-7
CDR3nt: TGTGCCAGCAGCAATTCTGTACCGGGACTAGCGGTTAGCTCCTACGAGCAGTACTTC
CDR3aa: CASSNSVPGLAVSSYEQYF

abundance: -
v_gene: TRBV19
d_gene: -
j_gene: TRBJ2-7
CDR3nt: TGTGCCAGTAGTCTACGAAAATTTGGCTACGAGCAGTACTTC
CDR3aa: CASSLRKFGYEQYF

abundance: few
v_gene: TRBV5-4
d_gene: TRBD2
j_gene: TRBJ2-7
CDR3nt: TGTGCCAGCAGCTTGGGACTAGCGGGTGCCCCTAACGAGCAGTACTTC
CDR3aa: CASSLGLAGAPNEQYF

abundance: -
v_gene: TRBV6-2/TRBV6-3
d_gene: TRBD2
j_gene: TRBJ2-7
CDR3nt: TGTGCCAGCGCGGGGGGCTACGAGCAGTACTTC
CDR3aa: CASAGGYEQYF

abundance: few
v_gene: TRBV2
d_gene: -
j_gene: TRBJ2-5
CDR3nt: TGTGCCAGCAGTTTTGACAGTGGAAAGACCCAGTACTTC
CDR3aa: CASSFDSGKTQYF